A single sample is the source of the 23 T cell receptor beta chains below, sequenced in a study of pediatric ulcerative colitis. Assay: immunoSEQ multiplex PCR; the TCRdb copy retains only in-frame clones and omits some. The sample has 50,000 to 65,000 clones, about nine tenths seen once. The sample consisted of blood. The receptors stem from a boy between 10 and 17 years old with severe ulcerative colitis.

The genes are TRBV20-1 and TRBJ2-4; D may match TRBD1 or TRBD2 (6 bases each). This CDR3 has 11 residues. Trimming pared 6 bases from V and 7 bases from J, leaving 10 bases between. Germline V gene lookup returns CDR1 DFQATT and CDR2 SNEGSKA (reference sequence). The CDR3 region is CSAEGVNIQYF. The DNA of the CDR3 is TGCAGTGCGGAGGGGGTTAACATTCAGTACTTC.

The V gene is TRBV27, the J gene TRBJ2-7; TRBD2 aligns across 11 bases. Trimming at V came to 4 bases and at J to 3 bases, leaving 14 bases not matched to a gene. Germline-derived CDR1 and CDR2 are MNHEY and SMNVEV (reference sequence). The CDR3 has 18 amino acids. The CDR3 coding sequence is TGTGCCAGCAGTTCCAATGGTTTAGCGGGAGGGATCTTCTACGAGCAGTACTTC. It specifies CASSSNGLAGGIFYEQYF.

This clone was counted between two and nine times. The rearrangement uses TRBV10-1 and TRBJ2-3; D is possibly TRBD1 (6 bases). V gave up 5 bases and J gave up 10 bases, with 16 bases separating them. The CDR3 has 13 residues. Germline CDR1 reads WNHNN; CDR2 reads SYGVQD (reference sequence). The CDR3 DNA reads as TGCGCCAGCAGTCCGGGGACAAGCCGAGCGCAGTATTTT. Protein sequence: CASSPGTSRAQYF.

The chain has TRBV11-2 and TRBJ2-1; 9 bases map to TRBD2. This CDR3 comprises 18 residues. The germline V gene has CDR1 SGHAT and CDR2 FQNNGV. Germline trimming cut 5 bases from V and 0 bases from J; bases unmatched to any gene: 11. The DNA of the CDR3 is TGTGCCAGCAGCGCAGGGACTAGCAACCCCATCTCCTACAATGAGCAGTTCTTC. It yields the protein CASSAGTSNPISYNEQFF.

The chain couples TRBV30 to TRBJ1-1, with 7 positions matching TRBD1. The CDR3 covers 16 residues. The J segment lost 6 bases and the V segment lost 2 bases, leaving 15 bases of the junction unmatched. Looked up from germline, CDR1 is GTSNPN and CDR2 is SVGIG (reference sequence). The CDR3 nucleotides read TGTGCCTGGAGTCCCACATGGGTGACAGGGCGCGCTGAAGCTTTCTTT. This encodes CAWSPTWVTGRAEAFF.

This clone was recorded once. This chain links TRBV10-3 with TRBJ2-3, with D perhaps matching TRBD1 (5 bases). In germline, CDR1 is ENHRY, CDR2 SYGVKD. This CDR3 is 13 amino acids long. Trimming pared 4 bases from V and 3 bases from J, leaving 8 bases between. CDR3 protein: CAISGGFTDTQYF. The CDR3 region has the DNA TGTGCCATCAGTGGGGGCTTTACAGATACGCAGTATTTT.

This chain links TRBV2 with TRBJ1-2; no clear D. V was shortened by 2 bases and J by 6 bases, with 10 bases between the two germline ends. From germline, CDR1 is SNHLY and CDR2 FYNNEI. The CDR3 spans 13 residues. CDR3 amino acids: CASSEQPLDGYTF. CDR3 sequence (DNA): TGTGCCAGCAGTGAACAGCCGCTCGATGGCTACACCTTC.

The chain combines TRBV7-9 with TRBJ2-1, with TRBD2 as a possible D gene (5 bases). This CDR3 has 12 residues. The V end was cut by 6 bases, the J end by 6 bases, with 9 bases between. CDR1 is SEHNR and CDR2 is FQNEAQ in the germline V gene (reference sequence). CDR3 nucleotides: TGTGCCAGCAGGGGAGCGTCCAATGAGCAGTTCTTC. It yields the protein CASRGASNEQFF.

The J gene is TRBJ2-3, the V gene TRBV2; the D gene is possibly TRBD2 (5 bases). This CDR3 comprises 13 residues. Trimming shortened V by 6 bases and J by 4 bases, and 11 bases separated the two germline ends. Germline CDR1 is SNHLY and CDR2 is FYNNEI. CDR3 bases: TGTGCCAGCAGCGGCGGGTCAGCAGATACGCAGTATTTT. Translated: CASSGGSADTQYF.

The chain employs TRBV30 and TRBJ1-4; D gene uncertain. This CDR3 spans 14 amino acids. The germline V and J ends were trimmed by 1 base and 4 bases, with 10 bases remaining between them. Per the germline V gene, CDR1 is GTSNPN and CDR2 is SVGIG (reference sequence). CDR3: CAWSGGRYNEKLFF. CDR3 nucleotides: TGTGCCTGGAGTGGTGGCAGATATAATGAAAAACTGTTTTTT.

This rearrangement joins TRBV19 to TRBJ2-2; D is ambiguous. The CDR3 is 15 residues long. Germline V gives CDR1 LNHDA, CDR2 SQIVND (reference sequence). Trimming pared 6 bases from V and 1 base from J, leaving 12 bases between. The CDR3 protein is CASRSYDENTGELFF. The CDR3 DNA is TGTGCCAGTAGGTCCTACGATGAGAACACCGGGGAGCTGTTTTTT.

This clone appeared a few times. The chain has TRBV19 and TRBJ2-1; 10 bases align to TRBD2. Germline values: CDR1 LNHDA, CDR2 SQIVND (reference sequence). This CDR3 comprises 15 residues. Trimming removed 3 bases from V and 8 bases from J; junction bases left unmatched: 7. The CDR3 DNA follows: TGTGCCAGTAGTATCGGGGTAGCGGGAGGCCATGAGCAGTTCTTC. Its protein product is CASSIGVAGGHEQFF. Supplemented by reference TRBV19 and TRBJ2-1, the full variable domain reads DGGITQSPKYLFRKEGQNVTLSCEQNLNHDAMYWYRQDPGQGLRLIYYSQIVNDFQKGDIAEGYSVSREKKESFPLTVTSAQKNPTAFYLCASSIGVAGGHEQFFGPGTRLTVL.

This chain uses TRBV11-3 with TRBJ2-1; 16 nucleotides match TRBD2. Germline V gene data show CDR1 as SGHNT and CDR2 as YENEEA. The CDR3 runs to 18 residues. V dropped 5 bases and J dropped 8; count of bases not matched to a gene: 12. Written as DNA, the CDR3 is TGTGCCAGCAGCCCGGGACTAGCGGGAGGGCCAGGGATTGATGAGCAGTTCTTC. Protein: CASSPGLAGGPGIDEQFF.

The chain links TRBV19 to TRBJ2-7, with 8 nucleotides matching TRBD1. This CDR3 is built from 12 residues. Per the germline V gene, CDR1 is LNHDA and CDR2 is SQIVND (reference sequence). Unmatched junction bases numbered 4, after V lost 10 bases and J lost 2 bases. The CDR3 here is CATGTGAYEQYF. DNA for the CDR3: TGTGCCACAGGGACAGGAGCCTACGAGCAGTACTTC.

This chain uses TRBV7-8 with TRBJ2-1; D possibly corresponds to TRBD2 (6 bases). V was cut by 3 bases and J by 7 bases, with 13 bases left in between. This CDR3 region has 14 residues. Germline V gives CDR1 SGHVS, CDR2 FQNEAQ. The CDR3 nucleotides are TGTGCCAGCAGCTTCGCATGGGGGGTAAATGAGCAGTTCTTC. Its protein product is CASSFAWGVNEQFF.

V is TRBV10-1 and J is TRBJ1-2; tentative D call: TRBD1 (6 bases). V lost 11 bases and J 0 bases, leaving 16 bases between the germline ends. Germline CDR1 WNHNN, CDR2 SYGVQD (reference sequence). The CDR3 has 14 amino acids. The CDR3 bases are TGCGCCGGCCAGGGGTTGGATACTAACTATGGCTACACCTTC. It specifies CAGQGLDTNYGYTF.

This sequence joins TRBV29-1 and TRBJ2-3; the D gene could be TRBD1 or TRBD2 (5 bases each). Germline V gene data show CDR1 as SQVTM and CDR2 as ANQGSEA. This CDR3 region has 13 residues. With 2 bases removed from V and 6 bases from J, the gap between germline ends came to 12 bases. CDR3 coding DNA: TGCAGCGTTGAAAGTGGAGAGGGGGATACGCAGTATTTT. Translation: CSVESGEGDTQYF.

This rearrangement joins TRBV9 to TRBJ1-5, with a possible D match to TRBD1 (5 bases). The ends were cut back, 7 bases at V and 0 bases at J, with 14 bases in the middle. The germline V gene has CDR1 SGDLS and CDR2 YYNGEE. This CDR3 comprises 15 residues. CDR3: CASQQGADSNQPQHF. The CDR3, as DNA: TGTGCCAGCCAGCAAGGGGCGGATAGCAATCAGCCCCAGCATTTT.

The chain combines TRBV6-1 with TRBJ1-2, with 9 positions matching TRBD1. Germline V CDR1 and CDR2: MNHNS, SASEGT. V trimming: 1 base; J trimming: 4 bases; junction bases outside the gene matches: 4. The CDR3 has 15 amino acids. The CDR3 coding sequence is TGTGCCAGCAGTGAAGGGACAGGGGCGGCCTATGGCTACACCTTC. Residues: CASSEGTGAAYGYTF.

The V and J genes are TRBV30 and TRBJ1-2; D call uncertain. There are 12 residues in the CDR3. The ends were cut back, 4 bases at V and 0 bases at J, with 6 bases in the middle. CDR1 GTSNPN and CDR2 SVGIG come from the germline V gene (reference sequence). CDR3 nucleotides: TGTGCCTGGACAGTATCTAACTATGGCTACACCTTC. Protein sequence: CAWTVSNYGYTF.

The chain links TRBV6-1 to TRBJ2-3, with 10 bases lining up with TRBD1. Per the germline V gene, CDR1 is MNHNS and CDR2 is SASEGT. V trimming: 2 bases; J trimming: 6 bases; junction bases outside the gene matches: 11. The CDR3 contains 17 residues. DNA of the CDR3: TGTGCCAGCAGTGAATGGCCGCGGACAGGGGGTATGGATACGCAGTATTTT. Encoded protein: CASSEWPRTGGMDTQYF.

This clone was detected only a few times. V usage is TRBV7-9 and J usage is TRBJ1-1; perhaps TRBD1 as D (6 bases). This CDR3 contains 13 residues. Germline loops: CDR1 SEHNR, CDR2 FQNEAQ (reference sequence). The V gene lost 3 bases and the J gene lost 6 bases, with 11 bases spanning the gap. CDR3 nucleotide sequence: TGTGCCAGCAGCTTGATGGGGGCCGCTGAAGCTTTCTTT. Protein: CASSLMGAAEAFF.

The V and J genes are TRBV27 and TRBJ2-7; 9 bases align to TRBD1. V lost 5 bases to trimming and J lost 0 bases; unmatched junction nucleotides: 2. The CDR3 contains 14 residues. Germline V gives CDR1 MNHEY, CDR2 SMNVEV (reference sequence). CDR3 protein: CASSDRGNSYEQYF. The CDR3 bases are TGTGCCAGCAGTGACAGGGGGAACTCCTACGAGCAGTACTTC.